This T cell receptor (beta chain) was identified in a study of OX40 agonist ivuxolimab in advanced cancers. CDR1 MDHEN and CDR2 SYDVKM come from the germline V gene. The CDR3 extends over 15 amino acids. V lost 5 bases and J lost 6; bases outside the gene matches: 5. Assay used: immunoSEQ multiplex PCR; TCRdb lists only in-frame clones, some missing. The table includes approximately 74,000 clones, around four fifths detected once. The sequences come from CD4+ or CD8+ T cells sorted from blood, collected in a trial of the OX40 agonist ivuxolimab. This TCR was sampled from an adult with an advanced solid tumor such as melanoma, head and neck, liver or kidney cancer. The rearrangement links TRBV28 to TRBJ2-1; 12 bases line up with TRBD2. The CDR3 sequence: CASSPSGRAGNEQFF. As DNA, the CDR3 is TGTGCCAGCAGTCCTAGCGGGAGGGCGGGCAATGAGCAGTTCTTC.